This is a list of T cell receptor beta chains from one sample in a study of blood T cell repertoires in COVID-19. Here immunoSEQ multiplex PCR was the method, and the copy in TCRdb shows in-frame clones only, minus some. Of approximately 220,000 clones in the sample, nearly 90% were seen once. The specimen sequenced was PBMCs or T cells enriched from blood (not recorded which). All receptors derive from a man aged 25 to 40 who had been exposed to COVID-19. The CDR3 runs from the conserved cysteine through the conserved F or W. A D gene is named only where the DNA matches it firmly. Expanded clones are given a class, and other clones once, few, many or no size at all.

v_call	j_call	d_call	clone_size	cdr3_nt	cdr3_aa
TRBV7-3	TRBJ2-1	TRBD2	-	TGTGCCAGCAGGACGTCGGGGGGGCACAATGAGCAGTTCTTC	CASRTSGGHNEQFF
TRBV9	TRBJ2-5	TRBD2	-	TGTGCCAGCAGCGTAGGGAGCGGGGGGCGGACACTCGAAGAGACCCAGTACTTC	CASSVGSGGRTLEETQYF
TRBV3-1/TRBV3-2	TRBJ1-2	TRBD1	-	TGTGCCAGCAGCCATAGTACAGGGGAGCATGGCTACACCTTC	CASSHSTGEHGYTF
TRBV5-1	TRBJ1-6	-	-	TGCGCCAGCAGCTTATACGGTGAGAAATCACCCCTCCACTTT	CASSLYGEKSPLHF
TRBV4-3	TRBJ1-6	-	-	TGCGCCAGCAGCCAAGAAGGGGTTAGGGGGTCACCCCTCCACTTT	CASSQEGVRGSPLHF
TRBV7-8	TRBJ2-1	TRBD2	-	TGTGCCAGCAGCCAAAGTCCCGGGACTAGCGGGGGGGCCGCGCAGTTCTTC	CASSQSPGTSGGAAQFF
TRBV7-9	TRBJ1-5	-	-	TGTGCCAGCAGCTTTATGACAGATCAGCCCCAGCATTTT	CASSFMTDQPQHF
TRBV7-9	TRBJ2-1	TRBD2	-	TGTGCCAGCAGCTTAGGCAGCGGGGGGGCCAATGAGCAGTTCTTC	CASSLGSGGANEQFF
TRBV5-6	TRBJ2-6	-	-	TGTGCCAGCAGTAATCAGGGGGCCAACGTCCTGACTTTC	CASSNQGANVLTF
TRBV10-3	TRBJ1-2	-	-	TGTGCCATCAGTGAGGAAGCAGCAGGCAACTATGGCTACACCTTC	CAISEEAAGNYGYTF
TRBV2	TRBJ2-1	TRBD1	-	TGTGCCAGCAGGGACAGGGGGACCCATGAGCAGTTCTTC	CASRDRGTHEQFF
TRBV10-3	TRBJ1-2	TRBD1	-	TGTGCCATCAGTTCCATGAGAGACAGGGGCCTTTATGGCTACACCTTC	CAISSMRDRGLYGYTF
TRBV27	TRBJ2-5	-	-	TGTGCCAGCAGATCTTATCGTGGGGGCGCGTTTCAAGAGACCCAGTACTTC	CASRSYRGGAFQETQYF
TRBV20-1	TRBJ1-2	-	-	TGCAGTGCTAGCAGAGGGCGCGGCTACACCTTC	CSASRGRGYTF
TRBV5-4	TRBJ1-1	-	once	TGTGCCAGCAGCATTAAACAGGGTGGGAACACTGAAGCTTTCTTT	CASSIKQGGNTEAFF
TRBV6-2/TRBV6-3	TRBJ2-5	-	-	TGTGCCAGCAGTTACTCCCCTCCGGACGGGAGAGGTCAAGAGACCCAGTACTTC	CASSYSPPDGRGQETQYF
TRBV23-1	TRBJ1-1	-	-	TGCGCCAGCAGTCAACTCTATCTCTTCAACACTGAAGCTTTCTTT	CASSQLYLFNTEAFF
TRBV9	TRBJ1-1	-	-	TGTGCCAGCAGCGCCGACACTAACACTGAAGCTTTCTTT	CASSADTNTEAFF
TRBV30	TRBJ2-3	-	-	TGTGCCTGTACCACTGGCGGGGTGAGCACAGATACGCAGTATTTT	CACTTGGVSTDTQYF
TRBV10-2	TRBJ2-3	TRBD2	-	TGCGCCAGCAGACTGACTAGCGGAAGTCTAACAGATACGCAGTATTTT	CASRLTSGSLTDTQYF
TRBV19	TRBJ2-3	TRBD2	-	TGTGCCAGTAGTATAGGGACTAGAGAAACAGATACGCAGTATTTT	CASSIGTRETDTQYF
TRBV7-9	TRBJ1-4	-	-	TGTGCCAGCAGCAAGAACGCAGCTAATGAAAAACTGTTTTTT	CASSKNAANEKLFF
TRBV30	TRBJ2-3	TRBD2	-	TGTGCCTGGAGCCGGACTAGGGGCACAGATACGCAGTATTTT	CAWSRTRGTDTQYF
TRBV27	TRBJ1-5	-	-	TGTGCCAGCAGTGGGGCAGGGTGGGATCAGCCCCAGCATTTT	CASSGAGWDQPQHF
TRBV5-1	TRBJ1-1	-	-	TGCGCCAGCTCCTGGGGCCAGACAGTAACTGAAGCTTTCTTT	CASSWGQTVTEAFF
TRBV5-1	TRBJ2-3	-	-	TGCGCCAGCAGCTTGGCAGGAGGGACCACAGATACGCAGTATTTT	CASSLAGGTTDTQYF
TRBV4-1	TRBJ1-1	-	-	TGCGCCAGCAGCCAGGATAAACAGGGATACACTGAAGCTTTCTTT	CASSQDKQGYTEAFF
TRBV6-5	TRBJ1-2	-	-	TGTGCCAGCACCTGGGGACCCCGGAGGGACTATGGCTACACCTTC	CASTWGPRRDYGYTF
TRBV12-3/TRBV12-4	TRBJ2-5	TRBD1	-	TGTGCCAGCAGTTTTACAGGGGTAGAGACCCAGTACTTC	CASSFTGVETQYF
TRBV7-2	TRBJ1-2	-	-	TGTGCCAGCAGCCTACATGGACAGCCCTATGGCTACACCTTC	CASSLHGQPYGYTF